These 3 T cell receptor beta chains came from one sample sequenced in a study of shared clonotypes between healthy human individuals. Clones were sequenced by immunoSEQ multiplex PCR, and TCRdb holds only the in-frame ones, with some missing. Of under 2,500,000 clones listed, approximately 96% are singletons. The material sequenced was naive CD4+ T cells sorted from blood. Subset of the sample: CD45RA+ positively selected. These TCRs come from a young man in good health.

This chain connects TRBV6-6 to TRBJ2-7; TRBD2 agrees at 15 bases. Germline V gives CDR1 MNHNY, CDR2 SVGAGI (reference sequence). Trimming removed 10 bases from V and 7 bases from J; junction bases left unmatched: 5. The CDR3 is made up of 13 amino acids. The CDR3 sequence: CATGLAGGLEQYF. The CDR3 nucleotides are TGTGCCACCGGACTAGCGGGAGGGCTTGAGCAGTACTTC.

The V gene is TRBV5-6, the J gene TRBJ2-1, with no clear D. V was cut by 5 bases and J by 0 bases, with 12 bases left in between. The CDR3 is 15 residues long. CDR1 SGHDT and CDR2 YYEEEE come from the germline V gene. DNA for the CDR3: TGTGCCAGCAGGTTAGACGGGTTCTCCTACAATGAGCAGTTCTTC. This encodes CASRLDGFSYNEQFF.

As concerns this clone: A read error may account for a junction end that differs from germline. The rearrangement joins TRBV7-7 to TRBJ2-5; 13 positions match TRBD2. The CDR3 length is 18 residues. The germline CDR1 and CDR2 sequences are SSHAT and FNYEAQ (reference sequence). CDR3 DNA sequence: TGTGCTAGCAGCCGCACGTCACTAGCGGGAGGGCCGGGGGAGACCCAGTACTTC. It codes for CASSRTSLAGGPGETQYF.